This T cell receptor beta chain appears in the sequencing data of a study of cytomegalovirus exposure and HLA in healthy donors. Study details: Earlier work reported 117 million unique TCR beta sequences from 180 million or so T cells.

CDR3 length: 15 amino acids. Germline assignment: CDR1 MNHEY and CDR2 SVGAGI. With 5 bases removed from V and 6 bases from J, the gap between germline ends came to 20 bases. Researchers ran the PCR with 60 Vbeta and 13 Jbeta primers. Method: immunoSEQ multiplex PCR; TCRdb's copy keeps in-frame clones and lacks some. The sample gives hundreds of thousands of clones, roughly 70% of which show up once; around 3% is in the top ten. Sample: PBMCs. The chain has TRBV6-5 and TRBJ2-7; weak D call: TRBD1 (5 bases). The sequence was collected from a middle-aged man in good health and CMV-seropositive. The CDR3 coding sequence is TGTGCCAGCAGTCCCTTCCTTCGACAGAGTGTCGAGCAGTACTTC. It encodes CASSPFLRQSVEQYF.